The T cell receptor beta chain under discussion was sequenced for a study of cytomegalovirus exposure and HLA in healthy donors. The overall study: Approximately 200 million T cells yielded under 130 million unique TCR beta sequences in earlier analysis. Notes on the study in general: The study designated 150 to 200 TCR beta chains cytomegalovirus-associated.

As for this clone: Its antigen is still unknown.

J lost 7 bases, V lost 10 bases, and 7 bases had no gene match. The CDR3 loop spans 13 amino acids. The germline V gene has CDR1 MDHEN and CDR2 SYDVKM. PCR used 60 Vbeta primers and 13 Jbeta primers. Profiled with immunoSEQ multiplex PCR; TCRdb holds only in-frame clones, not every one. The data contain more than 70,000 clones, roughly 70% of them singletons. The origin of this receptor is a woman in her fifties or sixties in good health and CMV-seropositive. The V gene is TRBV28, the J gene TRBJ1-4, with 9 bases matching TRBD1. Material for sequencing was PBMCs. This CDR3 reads CAIPGQGPEKLFF. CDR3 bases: TGTGCCATCCCGGGACAGGGCCCTGAAAAACTGTTTTTT.